The present TCR beta chain was sequenced within a study of brain T cells in children with intractable seizures. Time point noted: blood from clinic visit 5 months post-surgery; TSC patient then seizure free. CDR1 MNHEY and CDR2 SMNVEV come from the germline V gene (reference sequence). The CDR3 totals 16 residues. V shed 5 bases and J shed 9 bases, with 23 bases lying between them. Clones were sequenced by immunoSEQ multiplex PCR, and TCRdb holds only the in-frame ones, with some missing. This sample yields 340,000 or so clones, of which 93% are seen a single time; about 6% belongs to the top ten. This clonotype originated in a boy in the first two years of life with tuberous sclerosis and intractable seizures. The sequences come from peripheral blood, collected about 5 months after surgery. The V call is TRBV27, the J call TRBJ2-1; possible D gene TRBD1, 5 bases. The CDR3 region is CASSQPTGQTRGEQFF. CDR3 DNA sequence: TGTGCCAGCAGTCAACCTACCGGACAAACGCGCGGTGAGCAGTTCTTC.